A single sample is the source of the 14 T cell receptor beta chains below, sequenced in a study of blood T cells in healthy people across ages. Next came a second PCR, run for about 7 to 12 cycles, which used a sample-barcoded 5' primer along with a J-beta primer mix. MiXCR, run by TCRdb on the 5' RACE reads, gives a single entry per CDR3 protein. The table shows more than 650,000 distinct CDR3 sequences, with about a fifth occurring only once. Input material: blood. Receptors were obtained from a man aged 65-85 years in good health.

This clonotype appeared a few times. The gene calls are TRBV12-3 or TRBV12-4 and TRBJ1-1; D gene unclear. The CDR3 is 12 residues long. The germline V and J ends were trimmed by 3 bases and 10 bases, with 12 bases remaining between them. The CDR3 sequence: CASSFSGIAAFF. DNA of the CDR3: TGTGCCAGCAGTTTCTCAGGAATAGCAGCTTTCTTT.

The genes are TRBV3-1 and TRBJ2-3; D perhaps matches TRBD1 (5 bases). This CDR3 has 14 residues. The V end lost 2 bases, the J end lost 2 bases, and 8 bases lay between the germline ends. CDR1 is LGHDT, CDR2 YNNKEL, per germline (reference sequence). The CDR3 loop reads CASSQPGYTDTQYF. In nucleotides, the CDR3 is TGTGCCAGCAGCCAACCAGGGTACACAGATACGCAGTATTTT.

The chain recombines TRBV6-4 with TRBJ2-3, with D uncertain. Trimming stripped 6 bases from V and 0 bases from J, with 7 bases between. This CDR3 spans 13 amino acids. Germline loops: CDR1 MRHNA, CDR2 SNTAGT. CDR3 coding DNA: TGTGCCAGCAGAAGCCACAGCACAGATACGCAGTATTTT. It encodes CASRSHSTDTQYF.

This clonotype has more than one count but fewer than ten. V and J are TRBV7-2 and TRBJ2-1, with D hard to call. The CDR3 extends over 15 amino acids. Germline assignment: CDR1 SGHTA and CDR2 FQGNSA. Trimming stripped 5 bases from V and 0 bases from J, with 11 bases between. CDR3 region: CASSERVGSYNEQFF. The CDR3 DNA follows: TGTGCCAGCAGCGAAAGGGTAGGCTCCTACAATGAGCAGTTCTTC. Using reference TRBV7-2 and TRBJ2-1 for the parts outside the CDR3, the full variable domain is GAGVSQSPSNKVTEKGKDVELRCDPISGHTALYWYRQSLGQGLEFLIYFQGNSAPDKSGLPSDRFSAERTGGSVSTLTIQRTQQEDSAVYLCASSERVGSYNEQFFGPGTRLTVL.

This chain links TRBV29-1 with TRBJ2-3; the D gene is possibly TRBD2 (6 bases). V lost 5 bases and J lost 4, with 22 bases in between. This CDR3 region has 16 residues. Germline V gives CDR1 SQVTM, CDR2 ANQGSEA. CDR3 bases: TGCAGCGTTCCCCTTAGCGGACTCTCCTGGGCAGATACGCAGTATTTT. It specifies CSVPLSGLSWADTQYF.

This clonotype showed up just a few times. The chain has TRBV16 and TRBJ1-1; TRBD1 might be the D (5 bases). Germline-derived CDR1 and CDR2 are KGHSY and FQNENV. Trimming stripped 0 bases from V and 0 bases from J, with 8 bases between. This CDR3 comprises 15 residues. CDR3 sequence reads: CASSQSGRMNTEAFF. The CDR3, as DNA: TGTGCCAGCAGCCAATCGGGGCGGATGAACACTGAAGCTTTCTTT. The full variable domain, rest sourced from reference TRBV16 and TRBJ1-1, is GEEVAQTPKHLVRGEGQKAKLYCAPIKGHSYVFWYQQVLKNEFKFLISFQNENVFDETGMPKERFSAKCLPNSPCSLEIQATKLEDSAVYFCASSQSGRMNTEAFFGQGTRLTVV.

This clonotype was recorded many times. The V gene is TRBV6-6, the J gene TRBJ1-4, with 8 bases identical to TRBD1. The CDR3 sequence is 15 residues long. Losses at the gene ends were 5 bases for V and 3 bases for J; bases not matched to a gene: 5. Germline lookup yields CDR1 MNHNY and CDR2 SVGAGI (reference sequence). The CDR3 protein is CASSQGDRPNEKLFF. The CDR3 nucleotides read TGTGCCAGCAGTCAAGGGGACAGGCCTAATGAAAAACTGTTTTTT.

This clonotype came up many times. The rearrangement uses TRBV5-1 and TRBJ1-5; D gene ambiguous. Trimming pared 6 bases from V and 0 bases from J, leaving 7 bases between. This CDR3 comprises 13 residues. The germline gives CDR1 SGHRS, CDR2 YFSETQ. The CDR3 region is CASIEYSNQPQHF. CDR3 sequence (DNA): TGCGCCAGCATCGAGTATAGCAATCAGCCCCAGCATTTT.

This clonotype was recorded at least ten times. This sequence joins TRBV5-1 and TRBJ2-1; possibly TRBD2 for D (5 bases). V gave up 4 bases and J gave up 1 base, with 9 bases separating them. The CDR3 covers 14 residues. The germline V gene encodes CDR1 SGHRS and CDR2 YFSETQ. Here the CDR3 DNA reads TGCGCCAGCAGCCCCACGGGGTCCTACAATGAGCAGTTCTTC. Translated: CASSPTGSYNEQFF.

The CDR3 spells CASSPHSNQPQHF. As DNA, the CDR3 is TGTGCCAGCAGTCCCCATAGCAATCAGCCCCAGCATTTT. The chain links TRBV12-3 or TRBV12-4 to TRBJ1-5; unclear D gene. The CDR3 is 13 amino acids. Trimming removed 5 bases at V and 0 bases at J, with 5 bases between.

V and J are TRBV12-3 or TRBV12-4 and TRBJ2-1, with 13 bases matching TRBD2. This CDR3 comprises 18 residues. V lost 3 bases, J lost 0 bases, and 5 bases stayed unmatched. The CDR3 DNA reads TGTGCCAGCAGTTTCCGACTAGCGGGAGGAAGCTCCTACAATGAGCAGTTCTTC. Translating it yields CASSFRLAGGSSYNEQFF.

The chain has TRBV12-3 or TRBV12-4 and TRBJ1-2; no clear D. The V gene lost 4 bases and the J gene lost 4 bases, with 16 bases spanning the gap. The CDR3 is 15 residues long. The CDR3 loop reads CASSSNRRISYGYTF. The DNA of the CDR3 is TGTGCCAGCAGTTCCAACCGACGGATAAGCTATGGCTACACCTTC.

This clonotype turned up a few times. This chain links TRBV21-1 with TRBJ2-5; TRBD2, the table's D call, was not compared with the DNA. Gene TRBJ2-1 matches the end of the DNA better, so the J call may be wrong. TRBV21-1 is recorded as a pseudogene. The CDR3 spans 16 residues. Here the CDR3 reads CASRGLAGGPKVEQFF. CDR3 sequence (DNA): TGTGCCAGCAGAGGACTAGCGGGAGGGCCGAAAGTTGAGCAGTTCTTC.

This clonotype was counted many times. V and J are TRBV29-1 and TRBJ2-7; 7 nucleotides align to TRBD1. CDR3 length: 12 residues. The germline gives CDR1 SQVTM, CDR2 ANQGSEA. Unmatched junction bases numbered 5, after V lost 4 bases and J lost 5 bases. CDR3 sequence: CSVVLQGDEQYV. The CDR3 bases are TGCAGCGTTGTCCTCCAGGGGGACGAGCAGTACGTC.